The rows below give T cell receptor beta chains drawn from one sample of a study of tumor and adjacent non-tumor tissue in lung cancer. MiXCR was run by TCRdb on the multiplex PCR reads, yielding one entry per CDR3 protein. The sample includes roughly 70,000 distinct CDR3 sequences, 60% to 75% seen only once; the top ten take 28%. The material sequenced was lung tumor tissue. These receptor sequences come from a man aged 60 to 69 with non-small cell lung cancer. The CDR3 runs from the conserved cysteine through the conserved F or W. Fields, in order: J gene, D gene, V gene, clone size, CDR3 length, CDR3 protein, CDR3 DNA. D genes are given only for firm matches. Clone size is shown for a subset of rows, as once, few, many or a class of expanded clone.

j_gene: TRBJ2-7; d_gene: TRBD1; v_gene: TRBV6-5; abundance: NA; len: 15; CDR3aa: CASRYGAGQVLKQYF; CDR3nt: TGTGCCAGCCGTTACGGGGCTGGACAGGTTTTGAAGCAGTACTTC
j_gene: TRBJ2-7; d_gene: TRBD2; v_gene: TRBV6-6; abundance: NA; len: 14; CDR3aa: CASSLTSGSHEQYF; CDR3nt: TGTGCTAGCAGTCTGACTAGCGGGAGCCACGAGCAGTACTTC
j_gene: TRBJ2-2; d_gene: NA; v_gene: TRBV12-3/TRBV12-4; abundance: NA; len: 16; CDR3aa: CASSLGGGRGIGELFF; CDR3nt: TGTGCCAGCAGTTTAGGAGGAGGCCGAGGTATCGGGGAGCTGTTTTTT
j_gene: TRBJ1-4; d_gene: TRBD1; v_gene: TRBV6-1; abundance: NA; len: 14; CDR3aa: CASNQNTGEEKLFF; CDR3nt: TGTGCCAGCAATCAAAATACAGGGGAGGAAAAACTGTTCTTT
j_gene: TRBJ2-2; d_gene: NA; v_gene: TRBV12-3/TRBV12-4; abundance: NA; len: 16; CDR3aa: CASSLYPATNTGVLFF; CDR3nt: TGTGCCAGCAGTCTCTATCCGGCCACGAACACCGGGGTGCTGTTTTTT
j_gene: TRBJ2-7; d_gene: NA; v_gene: TRBV29-1; abundance: NA; len: 14; CDR3aa: CSVRAGAGHNEQYF; CDR3nt: TGCAGCGTCAGAGCCGGGGCAGGGCACAACGAGCAGTACTTC
j_gene: TRBJ2-1; d_gene: NA; v_gene: TRBV6-4; abundance: NA; len: 13; CDR3aa: CASSESIVHEQFF; CDR3nt: TGTGCCAGCAGTGAGTCCATAGTCCATGAGCAGTTTTTC
j_gene: TRBJ2-3; d_gene: NA; v_gene: TRBV6-2/TRBV6-3; abundance: many; len: 13; CDR3aa: CASSYSLRDTQYF; CDR3nt: TGTGCCAGCAGTTACTCCCTCCGAGATACGCAGTATTTT
j_gene: TRBJ2-7; d_gene: NA; v_gene: TRBV20-1; abundance: NA; len: 12; CDR3aa: CSARDKPDEQYF; CDR3nt: TGCAGTGCAAGGGACAAACCAGACGAGCAGTACTTC
j_gene: TRBJ2-7; d_gene: NA; v_gene: TRBV6-1; abundance: NA; len: 16; CDR3aa: CASSESNSGASYEQHF; CDR3nt: TGTGCCAGCAGTGAAAGTAATAGCGGCGCGTCCTACGAGCAGCACTTC
j_gene: TRBJ1-1; d_gene: NA; v_gene: TRBV6-5; abundance: NA; len: 15; CDR3aa: CASSYSPRSGAELFF; CDR3nt: TGTGCCAGCAGTTACTCCCCCAGGAGTGGGGCTGAACTTTTCTTT
j_gene: TRBJ2-1; d_gene: TRBD1; v_gene: TRBV6-5; abundance: medium-sized; len: 13; CDR3aa: CASAVKGANEQFF; CDR3nt: TGTGCCAGCGCAGTTAAGGGGGCTAATGAGCAGTTCTTC
j_gene: TRBJ2-7; d_gene: NA; v_gene: TRBV20-1; abundance: NA; len: 15; CDR3aa: CSDREARGQGREQYF; CDR3nt: TGCAGTGATAGAGAGGCTCGAGGGCAGGGGCGCGAGCAGTACTTC
j_gene: TRBJ2-2; d_gene: NA; v_gene: TRBV28; abundance: many; len: 12; CDR3aa: CASSGNTGELFF; CDR3nt: TGTGCCAGCAGCGGAAACACCGGGGAGCTGTTTTTT
j_gene: TRBJ1-1; d_gene: NA; v_gene: TRBV6-5; abundance: few; len: 14; CDR3aa: CAGSYSNWNTEAFF; CDR3nt: TGTGCCGGCAGTTACTCGAACTGGAACACTGAAGCTTTCTTT